Below are 6 T cell receptor beta chains sequenced from a single sample in a study of lymphopenia after photon versus proton radiotherapy. Libraries were prepared by immunoSEQ multiplex PCR; TCRdb keeps only in-frame clonotypes and omits some of them. The data contain roughly 58,000 clones, around 87% of them singletons. Source: peripheral blood, taken from a patient treated with proton-based radiotherapy. The origin of the receptors is a man older than 75 with esophageal cancer.

The rearrangement links TRBV18 to TRBJ2-3; TRBD2 matches at 8 bases. CDR3 length equals 16 residues. CDR1 is KGHSH and CDR2 is LQKENI in the germline V gene. The V segment lost 6 bases and the J segment 0 bases; nucleotides outside the gene matches: 8. The CDR3 reads CASSGFAGGSTDTQYF. The CDR3 bases are TGTGCCAGCTCCGGATTTGCGGGAGGAAGCACAGATACGCAGTATTTT.

The chain joins TRBV9 to TRBJ2-6, with D possibly called TRBD1 or TRBD2 (5 bases each). CDR3 size: 15 residues. Germline V gives CDR1 SGDLS, CDR2 YYNGEE. V gave up 4 bases and J gave up 2 bases, with 10 bases separating them. CDR3 amino acids: CASSPRGAGANVLTF. Written as DNA, the CDR3 is TGTGCCAGCAGCCCCCGAGGGGCTGGGGCCAACGTCCTGACTTTC.

The rearrangement joins TRBV7-9 to TRBJ2-7, with TRBD1 matching over 8 bases. There are 12 residues in the CDR3. Trimming took 1 base from V and 11 from J; bases not matched to a gene: 4. Germline-derived CDR1 and CDR2 are SEHNR and FQNEAQ (reference sequence). The CDR3 sequence is CASSLGETGEYF. Here the CDR3 DNA reads TGTGCCAGCAGCTTAGGGGAGACAGGGGAGTACTTC.

This clone was observed a handful of times. The chain employs TRBV5-4 and TRBJ2-7; the D gene is possibly TRBD2 (5 bases). CDR1 is SGHNT and CDR2 is YYREEE in the germline V gene (reference sequence). The CDR3 is 14 residues long. V gave up 3 bases and J gave up 2 bases, with 12 bases separating them. The CDR3 loop is CASSSDAGTYEQYF. The CDR3 nucleotides are TGTGCCAGCAGCTCTGACGCCGGGACCTACGAGCAGTACTTC.

The chain links TRBV7-8 to TRBJ2-1; 13 bases align to TRBD2. There are 15 residues in the CDR3. Germline V gives CDR1 SGHVS, CDR2 FQNEAQ. J lost 7 bases, V lost 2 bases, and 2 bases had no gene match. As DNA, the CDR3 is TGTGCCAGCAGCTTACGGACTAGCGGGAGAAATGAGCAGTTCTTC. Translation gives CASSLRTSGRNEQFF.

The CDR3 here is CASSLNRVGSYEQYF. The CDR3 nucleotides are TGTGCCAGCAGCTTAAACAGGGTCGGTTCCTACGAGCAGTACTTC. The chain carries TRBV11-2 and TRBJ2-7; perhaps TRBD1 as D (6 bases). The CDR3 contains 15 residues. The V end lost 2 bases, the J end lost 1 base, and 12 bases lay between the germline ends. Per the germline V gene, CDR1 is SGHAT and CDR2 is FQNNGV.